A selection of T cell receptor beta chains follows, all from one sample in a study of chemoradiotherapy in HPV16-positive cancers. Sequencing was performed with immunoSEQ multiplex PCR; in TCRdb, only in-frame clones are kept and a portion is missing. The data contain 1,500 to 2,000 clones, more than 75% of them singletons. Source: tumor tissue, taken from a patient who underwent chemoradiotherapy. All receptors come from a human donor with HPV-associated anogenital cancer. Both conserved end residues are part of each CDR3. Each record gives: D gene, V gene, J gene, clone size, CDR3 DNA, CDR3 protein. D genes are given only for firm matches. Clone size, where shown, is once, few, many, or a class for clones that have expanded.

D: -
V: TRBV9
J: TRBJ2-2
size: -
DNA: TGTGCCAGCAGCGTAAGGTTGGACACCGGGGAGCTGTTTTTT
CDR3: CASSVRLDTGELFF

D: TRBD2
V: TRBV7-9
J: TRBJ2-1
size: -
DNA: TGTGCCAGCAGCCAAGGGGAGGCGGGAGTCCCGCATGAGCAGTTCTTC
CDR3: CASSQGEAGVPHEQFF

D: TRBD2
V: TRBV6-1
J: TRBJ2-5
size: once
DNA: TGTGCCAGCAGTGAAGCGGGCGGGGGACGTGAGACCCAGTACTTC
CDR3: CASSEAGGGRETQYF

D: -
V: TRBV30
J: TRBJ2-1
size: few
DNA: TGTGCCTGGAGAGTCCCGGGGGCTAGCGGTAATGAGCAGTTCTTC
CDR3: CAWRVPGASGNEQFF

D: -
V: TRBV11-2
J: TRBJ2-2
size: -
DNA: TGTGCCAGCAGCAAAACTAGGGGAAAGGCCGGGGAGCTGTTTTTT
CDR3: CASSKTRGKAGELFF

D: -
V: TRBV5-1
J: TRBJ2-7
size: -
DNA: TGCGCCAGCAGCTTACGCGACTCATCACTGGGTGGTGGTGAGCAGTACTTC
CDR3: CASSLRDSSLGGGEQYF

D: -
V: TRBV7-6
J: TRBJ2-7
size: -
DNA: TGTGCCAGCAGCTTAGCGTGGGGAGGTGGGAGTGCTACGGAGCAGTACTTC
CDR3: CASSLAWGGGSATEQYF

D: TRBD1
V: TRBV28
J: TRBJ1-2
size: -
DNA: TGTGCCAGCAGTCCAGGAACCGGGACAGGGACCTATGGCTACACCTTC
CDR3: CASSPGTGTGTYGYTF

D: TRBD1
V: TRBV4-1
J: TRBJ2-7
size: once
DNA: TGCGCCAGCAGCCAAGACTCGGCGACAGGGGGAAGGTACGAGCAGTACTTC
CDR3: CASSQDSATGGRYEQYF

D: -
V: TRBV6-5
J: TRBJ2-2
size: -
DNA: TGTGCCAGCAGTTACTCTGAGGGGTCCGGGGAGCTGTTTTTT
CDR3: CASSYSEGSGELFF

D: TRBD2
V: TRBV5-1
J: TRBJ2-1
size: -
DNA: TGCGCCAGCAGCCCCGGACTAGCGGGACACGAGCAGTTCTTC
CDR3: CASSPGLAGHEQFF

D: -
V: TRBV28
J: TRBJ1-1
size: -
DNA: TGTGCCAGCAGTTTAGGGGTGTTCGGCACTGAAGCTTTCTTT
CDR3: CASSLGVFGTEAFF

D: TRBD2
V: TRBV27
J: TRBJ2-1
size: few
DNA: TGTGCCAGCAATCCTAATTGGGAGGGGAATGAGCAGTTCTTC
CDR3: CASNPNWEGNEQFF

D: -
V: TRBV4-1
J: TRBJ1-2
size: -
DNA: TGCGCCAGCAGCACCTACTTAGGCTACACCTTC
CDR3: CASSTYLGYTF

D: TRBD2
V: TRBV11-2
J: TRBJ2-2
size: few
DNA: TGTGCCAGCAGCTTAGCTTCGGGAGGGCGTAACGGGGAGCTGTTTTTT
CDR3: CASSLASGGRNGELFF

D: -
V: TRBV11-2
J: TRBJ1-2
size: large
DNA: TGTGCCAGCAGCTTATCCGGCGGGCTCCAGCATGGCTACACCTTC
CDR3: CASSLSGGLQHGYTF

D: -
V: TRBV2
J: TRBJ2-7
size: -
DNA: TGTGCCAGCGGTTCGGGAACTTCCTACGAGCAGTACTTC
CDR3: CASGSGTSYEQYF

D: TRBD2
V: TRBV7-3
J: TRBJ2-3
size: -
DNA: TGTGCCAGCAGCTTAGTAGCGGGAGGCGATACGCAGTATTTT
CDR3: CASSLVAGGDTQYF

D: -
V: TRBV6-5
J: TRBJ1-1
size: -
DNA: TGTGCCAGCAGTTACGCGACAGGAAGGGGGAGTTCAAAAGCTTTCTTT
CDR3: CASSYATGRGSSKAFF

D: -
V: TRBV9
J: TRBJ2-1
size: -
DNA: TGTGCCAGCAGCGCTACAGGGAAAGTGGGGTACAATGAGCAGTTCTTC
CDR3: CASSATGKVGYNEQFF

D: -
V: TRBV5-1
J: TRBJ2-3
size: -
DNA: TGCGCCAGCAGCTTGGATAGGAGGACAGATACGCAGTATTTT
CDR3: CASSLDRRTDTQYF

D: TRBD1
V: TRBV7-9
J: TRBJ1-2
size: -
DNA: TGTGCCAGCAGCTCCCGACAGGGGGCGGCTCCCTACTATGGCTACACCTTC
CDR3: CASSSRQGAAPYYGYTF

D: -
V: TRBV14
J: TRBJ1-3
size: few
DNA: TGTGCCAGCAGCCCAGTTTCCGGGGTCGGAAACACCATATATTTT
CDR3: CASSPVSGVGNTIYF

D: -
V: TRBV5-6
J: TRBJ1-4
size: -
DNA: TGTGCCAGCAGCTTGAGTCTTAATGAAAAACTGTTTTTT
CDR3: CASSLSLNEKLFF

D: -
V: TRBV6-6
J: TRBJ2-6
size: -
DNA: TGTGCCAGCCAGCTTACTGGGGCCAACGTCCTGACTTTC
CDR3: CASQLTGANVLTF

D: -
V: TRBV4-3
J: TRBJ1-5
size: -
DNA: TGCGCCAGCAGCCAAGATTGGGCCTTGGGGTATAGCAATCAGCCCCAGCATTTT
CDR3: CASSQDWALGYSNQPQHF

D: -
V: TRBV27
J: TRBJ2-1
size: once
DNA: TGTGCCAGCAGTTTGGGGCAAAACACCTACAATGAGCAGTTCTTC
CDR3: CASSLGQNTYNEQFF

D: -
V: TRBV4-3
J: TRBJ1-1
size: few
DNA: TGCGCCAGCAGCCAAGATCTTTGGACAGTGAACACTGAAGCTTTCTTT
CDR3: CASSQDLWTVNTEAFF

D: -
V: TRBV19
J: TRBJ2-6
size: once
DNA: TGTGCCAGTGGCCTTGGGCTAGCCAACGTCCTGACTTTC
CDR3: CASGLGLANVLTF

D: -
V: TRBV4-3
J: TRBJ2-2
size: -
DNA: TGCGCCAGCAGCCTGGGGTCCCGGGGTTCACAGGGAAGCACCGGGGAGCTGTTTTTT
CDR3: CASSLGSRGSQGSTGELFF

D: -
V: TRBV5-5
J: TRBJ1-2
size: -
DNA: TGTGCCAGCAAGGACGGCGTAAGGGTCTATGGCTACACCTTC
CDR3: CASKDGVRVYGYTF

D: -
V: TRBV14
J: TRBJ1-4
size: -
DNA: TGTGCCAGCAGTCAGGCGCGAGGGGGATGGGGAGAAAAACTGTTTTTT
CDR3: CASSQARGGWGEKLFF

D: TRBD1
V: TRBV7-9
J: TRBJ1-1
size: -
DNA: TGTGCCAGCAGCGCAAGGACAGGGAGCATTGAAGCTTTCTTT
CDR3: CASSARTGSIEAFF

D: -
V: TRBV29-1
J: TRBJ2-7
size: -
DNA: TGCAGCGTTGAACAGGGCGAGCAGTACTTC
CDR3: CSVEQGEQYF

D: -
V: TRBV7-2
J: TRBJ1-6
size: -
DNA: TGTGCCAGCAGCCCCCTTTCAGGTTCGGGTTCACCCCTCCACTTT
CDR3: CASSPLSGSGSPLHF

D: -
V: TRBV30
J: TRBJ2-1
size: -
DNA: TGTGCCTGGAGCCTAGCGCGAGTTAGGTTCTTC
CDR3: CAWSLARVRFF

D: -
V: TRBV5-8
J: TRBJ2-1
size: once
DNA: TGTGCCAGCAGCTTCTTTTCGGGACACCGGAACCATGAGCAGTTCTTC
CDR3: CASSFFSGHRNHEQFF